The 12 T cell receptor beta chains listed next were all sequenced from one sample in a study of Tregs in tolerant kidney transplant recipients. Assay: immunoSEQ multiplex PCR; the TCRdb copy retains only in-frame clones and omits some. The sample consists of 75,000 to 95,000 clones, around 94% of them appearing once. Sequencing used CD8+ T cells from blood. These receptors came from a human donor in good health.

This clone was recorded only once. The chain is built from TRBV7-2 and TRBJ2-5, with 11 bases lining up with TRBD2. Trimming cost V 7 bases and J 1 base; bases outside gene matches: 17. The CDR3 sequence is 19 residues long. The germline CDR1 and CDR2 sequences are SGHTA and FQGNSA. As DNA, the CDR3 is TGTGCCAGCAACCCAGGAGTGGGCCTGGGACTAGCGGTCCAAGAGACCCAGTACTTC. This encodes CASNPGVGLGLAVQETQYF.

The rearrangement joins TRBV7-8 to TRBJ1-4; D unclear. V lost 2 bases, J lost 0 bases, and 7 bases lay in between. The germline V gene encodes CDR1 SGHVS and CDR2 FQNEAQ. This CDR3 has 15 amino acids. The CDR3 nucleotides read TGTGCCAGCAGCTTATTAGGAGCAACTAATGAAAAACTGTTTTTT. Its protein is CASSLLGATNEKLFF.

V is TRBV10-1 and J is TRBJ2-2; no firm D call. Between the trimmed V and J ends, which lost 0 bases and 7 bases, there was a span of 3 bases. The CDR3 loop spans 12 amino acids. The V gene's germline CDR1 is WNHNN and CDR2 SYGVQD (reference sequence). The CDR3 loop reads CASSESGGELFF. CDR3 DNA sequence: TGCGCCAGCAGTGAGTCAGGCGGGGAGCTGTTTTTT.

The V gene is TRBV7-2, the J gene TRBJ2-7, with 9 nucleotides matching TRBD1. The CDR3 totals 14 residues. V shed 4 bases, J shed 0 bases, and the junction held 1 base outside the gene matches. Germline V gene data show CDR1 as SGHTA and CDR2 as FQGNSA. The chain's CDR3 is CASSWTGASYEQYF. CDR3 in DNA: TGTGCCAGCAGCTGGACAGGGGCCTCCTACGAGCAGTACTTC.

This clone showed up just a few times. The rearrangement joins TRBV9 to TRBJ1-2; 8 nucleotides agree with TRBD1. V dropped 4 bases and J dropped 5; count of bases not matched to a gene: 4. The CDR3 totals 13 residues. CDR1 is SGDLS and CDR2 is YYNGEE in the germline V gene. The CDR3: CASSQGAGYGYTF. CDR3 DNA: TGTGCCAGCAGCCAGGGGGCTGGTTATGGCTACACCTTC.

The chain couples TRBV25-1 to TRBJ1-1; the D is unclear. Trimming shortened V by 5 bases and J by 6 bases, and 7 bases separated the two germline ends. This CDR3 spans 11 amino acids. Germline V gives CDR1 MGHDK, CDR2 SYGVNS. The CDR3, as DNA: TGTGCCAGCAGTTATCGGGCTGAAGCTTTCTTT. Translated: CASSYRAEAFF.

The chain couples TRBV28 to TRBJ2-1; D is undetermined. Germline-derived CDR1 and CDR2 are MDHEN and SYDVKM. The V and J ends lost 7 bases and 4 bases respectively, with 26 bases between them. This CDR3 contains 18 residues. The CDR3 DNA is TGTGCCAGCACTGACCGGTCCCGACTCCTTATAAATTACAATGAGCAGTTCTTC. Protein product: CASTDRSRLLINYNEQFF.

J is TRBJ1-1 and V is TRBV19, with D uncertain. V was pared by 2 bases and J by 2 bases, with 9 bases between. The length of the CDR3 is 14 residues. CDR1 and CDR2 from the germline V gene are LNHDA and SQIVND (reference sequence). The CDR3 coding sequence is TGTGCCAGTAGTATAATGGGAGTTAACACTGAAGCTTTCTTT. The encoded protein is CASSIMGVNTEAFF.

CDR3 sequence reads: CASSVGFRAGTDTQYF. The DNA of the CDR3 is TGTGCCAGCAGCGTAGGGTTTAGGGCAGGCACAGATACGCAGTATTTT. The rearrangement links TRBV9 to TRBJ2-3; no clear D. Germline lookup yields CDR1 SGDLS and CDR2 YYNGEE. The CDR3 is 16 residues long. Trimming stripped 0 bases from V and 1 base from J, with 12 bases between.

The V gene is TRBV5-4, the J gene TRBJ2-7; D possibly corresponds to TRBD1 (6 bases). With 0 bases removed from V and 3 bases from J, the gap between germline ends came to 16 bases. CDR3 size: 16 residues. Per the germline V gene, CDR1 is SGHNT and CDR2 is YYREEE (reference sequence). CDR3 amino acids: CASSLALTGGHYEQYF. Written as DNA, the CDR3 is TGTGCCAGCAGCTTGGCGTTGACAGGCGGGCACTACGAGCAGTACTTC.

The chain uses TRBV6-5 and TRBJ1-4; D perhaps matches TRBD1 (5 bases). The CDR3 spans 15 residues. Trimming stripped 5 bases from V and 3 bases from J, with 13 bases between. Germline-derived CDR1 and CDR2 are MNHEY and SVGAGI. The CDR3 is CASSRGRGANEKLFF. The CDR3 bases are TGTGCCAGCAGTCGAGGCCGGGGGGCTAATGAAAAACTGTTTTTT.

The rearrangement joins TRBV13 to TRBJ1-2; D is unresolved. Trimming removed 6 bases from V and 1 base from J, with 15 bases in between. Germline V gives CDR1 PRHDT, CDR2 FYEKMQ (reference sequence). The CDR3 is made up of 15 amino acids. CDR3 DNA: TGTGCCAGCAGTCGTCGCGGGGAGGTTAACTATGGCTACACCTTC. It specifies CASSRRGEVNYGYTF.